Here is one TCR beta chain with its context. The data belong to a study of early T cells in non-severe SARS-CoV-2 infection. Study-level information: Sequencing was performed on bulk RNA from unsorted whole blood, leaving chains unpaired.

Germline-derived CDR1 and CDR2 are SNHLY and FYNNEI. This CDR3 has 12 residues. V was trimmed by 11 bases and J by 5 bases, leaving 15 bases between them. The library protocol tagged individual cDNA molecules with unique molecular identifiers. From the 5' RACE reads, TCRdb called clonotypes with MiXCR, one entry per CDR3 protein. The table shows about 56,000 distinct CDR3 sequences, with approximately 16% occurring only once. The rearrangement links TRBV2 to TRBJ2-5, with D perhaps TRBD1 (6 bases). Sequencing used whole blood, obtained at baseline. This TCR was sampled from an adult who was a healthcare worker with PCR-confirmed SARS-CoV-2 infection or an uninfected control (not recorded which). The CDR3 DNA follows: TGTGCCGGAAGTACAGGGATGGAGACCCAGTACTTC. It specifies CAGSTGMETQYF.